A single sample gave rise to the 5 T cell receptor beta chains below, sequenced in a study of cytomegalovirus exposure and HLA in healthy donors (dated by TCRdb to 2017 to 2019). Libraries were made using the immunoSEQ multiplex PCR assay. A mixture of 60 forward primers for TCR Vbeta segments and 13 reverse primers for TCR Jbeta segments was used in the multiplex PCR. In TCRdb, the immuneACCESS table is reduced to in-frame sequences with V and J assigned. These tables do not hold every clone; where another copy was compared, an unresolved V gene accounts for under half, and the others remain unexplained. In all, the sample holds 120,000 to 150,000 clones, and around 80% of those were seen once. 5% to 5.5% of the sample is in the top ten clones. Sequencing input: PBMCs. Receptors originate from a male donor in good health and CMV-seronegative.

The chain couples TRBV28 to TRBJ1-2; 7 bases fit TRBD1. Germline V gives CDR1 MDHEN, CDR2 SYDVKM. The length of the CDR3 is 16 residues. The trim removed 5 bases at V and 7 bases at J, leaving 16 bases unmatched. CDR3 nucleotide sequence: TGTGCCAGCAGTCCGAACTGGACAGGTCGGTCCATTGGCTACACCTTC. Protein sequence: CASSPNWTGRSIGYTF.

The chain links TRBV7-6 to TRBJ2-7; the match to TRBD1 covers 8 bases. Germline V gene lookup returns CDR1 SGHVS and CDR2 FNYEAQ. V dropped 5 bases and J dropped 2; count of bases not matched to a gene: 5. The CDR3 has 14 amino acids. In DNA form, the CDR3 reads TGTGCCAGCAGCCCCCGACAGGGGACCTACGAGCAGTACTTC. Amino acid sequence: CASSPRQGTYEQYF.

J is TRBJ1-1 and V is TRBV5-1, with D possibly being TRBD1 (6 bases). There are 14 residues in the CDR3. V was cut by 3 bases and J by 0 bases, with 9 bases left in between. Germline-derived CDR1 and CDR2 are SGHRS and YFSETQ. The chain's CDR3 is CASSSGQLNTEAFF. DNA for the CDR3: TGCGCCAGCAGCTCTGGACAGTTGAACACTGAAGCTTTCTTT.

The J gene is TRBJ1-1, the V gene TRBV11-3; D might be TRBD1 (6 bases). Trimming took 0 bases from V and 4 from J, leaving 15 bases between them. This CDR3 is built from 16 residues. Germline CDR1 reads SGHNT; CDR2 reads YENEEA. CDR3 region: CASSLEVGGQGTEAFF. In DNA, the CDR3 is TGTGCCAGCAGCTTAGAGGTCGGGGGGCAAGGCACTGAAGCTTTCTTT.

The chain is built from TRBV10-3 and TRBJ1-1, with D possibly matching TRBD1 (5 bases). The CDR3 is 15 amino acids. Trimming removed 7 bases from V and 2 bases from J, with 17 bases in between. CDR1 is ENHRY and CDR2 is SYGVKD in the germline V gene. CDR3 residues: CAIKGQGSGNTEAFF. The CDR3 DNA follows: TGTGCCATCAAAGGGCAGGGATCGGGTAACACTGAAGCTTTCTTT.